The next 8 T cell receptor beta chains were all read from a single sample in a study of T-cell memory formation after mild COVID-19. TCRdb re-derived calls from the 5' RACE reads in MiXCR, one entry per CDR3 protein. The sample lists roughly 100,000 distinct CDR3 sequences, over 15% occurring once. The sample comprised PBMCs or a T cell subset sorted from them (not recorded which). The receptor source for this set is an adult woman who had mild COVID-19 (a few samples of this study predate the infection). Cell type and time point are not known.

A few counts support this clonotype. The chain links TRBV6-6 to TRBJ2-5; the match to TRBD2 covers 8 bases. Germline CDR1 is MNHNY and CDR2 is SVGAGI (reference sequence). The CDR3 length is 15 residues. J lost 5 bases, V lost 7 bases, and 12 bases had no gene match. Here the CDR3 DNA reads TGTGCCAGCAAGACTGGGGGACTAGAGACGGAGACCCAGTACTTC. This gives the protein CASKTGGLETETQYF.

The gene calls are TRBV4-1 and TRBJ1-5; D gene unclear. The V end was cut by 0 bases, the J end by 3 bases, with 12 bases between. The CDR3 sequence is 16 residues long. Germline CDR1 MGHRA, CDR2 YSYEKL. CDR3 loop: CASSQDDLPYNQPQHF. The CDR3 DNA sequence: TGCGCCAGCAGCCAAGATGACTTACCGTACAATCAGCCCCAGCATTTT.

This clonotype turned up a few times. This chain links TRBV29-1 with TRBJ2-5, with D uncertain. This CDR3 is 12 amino acids long. Germline assignment: CDR1 SQVTM and CDR2 ANQGSEA. Trimming took off 4 bases at V and 3 bases at J, with 9 bases between the two ends. This CDR3 is CSVAFSEETQYF. The CDR3 DNA reads as TGCAGCGTTGCGTTTTCCGAAGAGACCCAGTACTTC.

The chain combines TRBV6-1 with TRBJ1-1; D gene unclear. Germline CDR1 reads MNHNS; CDR2 reads SASEGT. The V end was cut by 6 bases, the J end by 8 bases, with 13 bases between. This CDR3 region has 12 residues. The CDR3, as DNA: TGTGCCAGCAGGGGAGGACGGCGAGAAGCTTTCTTT. It specifies CASRGGRREAFF.

The J gene is TRBJ2-7, the V gene TRBV27; TRBD2 matches at 10 bases. Germline CDR1 and CDR2: MNHEY and SMNVEV (reference sequence). CDR3 length: 15 residues. With V trimmed by 3 bases and J by 3 bases, 5 bases remained unmatched. CDR3 region: CASSFWTSGSYEQYF. In DNA form, the CDR3 reads TGTGCCAGCAGTTTTTGGACTAGCGGAAGCTACGAGCAGTACTTC.

V and J are TRBV5-1 and TRBJ2-7; a possible D gene is TRBD1 (6 bases). This CDR3 has 13 amino acids. The germline gives CDR1 SGHRS, CDR2 YFSETQ. V lost 4 bases, J lost 3 bases, and 11 bases lay in between. CDR3: CASSDNRDYEQYF. CDR3 DNA sequence: TGCGCCAGCAGCGACAACAGGGACTACGAGCAGTACTTC. Looking up the rest from reference TRBV5-1 and TRBJ2-7 gives the full variable domain: KAGVTQTPRYLIKTRGQQVTLSCSPISGHRSVSWYQQTPGQGLQFLFEYFSETQRNKGNFPGRFSGRQFSNSRSEMNVSTLELGDSALYLCASSDNRDYEQYFGPGTRLTVT.

This clonotype was counted at least ten times. V and J are TRBV4-1 and TRBJ2-1; TRBD2 is a possible D gene (6 bases). Germline CDR1 MGHRA, CDR2 YSYEKL. With 0 bases removed from V and 9 bases from J, the gap between germline ends came to 15 bases. The CDR3 is 15 amino acids. The CDR3: CASSQDRFGGAEQFF. The CDR3 nucleotides are TGCGCCAGCAGCCAAGATCGGTTCGGGGGAGCTGAGCAGTTCTTC.

Worth noting for this clonotype: Here the CDR3 omits its conserved ending phenylalanine or tryptophan, so a read error is the likely source. The rearrangement links TRBV4-2 to TRBJ2-1, with 9 bases aligning to TRBD1. After removal of 3 bases from V and 6 bases from J, the junction contained 6 bases not matched to a gene. Germline V gives CDR1 LGHNA, CDR2 YNFKEQ. The CDR3 spans 15 residues. Here the CDR3 DNA reads TGTGCCAGCAGCCACCGGGACAGGGTATTCAATGAGCAGTTCTTA. Its translation is CASSHRDRVFNEQFL.